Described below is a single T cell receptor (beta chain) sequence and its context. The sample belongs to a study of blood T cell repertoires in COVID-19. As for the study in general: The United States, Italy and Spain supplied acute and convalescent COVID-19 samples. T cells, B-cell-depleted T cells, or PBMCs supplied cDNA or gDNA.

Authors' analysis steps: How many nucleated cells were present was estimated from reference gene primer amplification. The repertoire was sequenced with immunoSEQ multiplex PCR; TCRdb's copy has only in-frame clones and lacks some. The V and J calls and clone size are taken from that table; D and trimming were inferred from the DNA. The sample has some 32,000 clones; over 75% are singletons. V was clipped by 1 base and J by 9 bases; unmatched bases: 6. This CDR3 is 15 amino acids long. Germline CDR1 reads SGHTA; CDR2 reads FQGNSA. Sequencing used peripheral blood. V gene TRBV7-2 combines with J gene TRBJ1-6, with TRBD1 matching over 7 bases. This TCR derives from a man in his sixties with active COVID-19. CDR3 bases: TGTGCCAGCAGCTTAGGGGCCGGGACAGCTTCACCCCTCCACTTT. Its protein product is CASSLGAGTASPLHF.